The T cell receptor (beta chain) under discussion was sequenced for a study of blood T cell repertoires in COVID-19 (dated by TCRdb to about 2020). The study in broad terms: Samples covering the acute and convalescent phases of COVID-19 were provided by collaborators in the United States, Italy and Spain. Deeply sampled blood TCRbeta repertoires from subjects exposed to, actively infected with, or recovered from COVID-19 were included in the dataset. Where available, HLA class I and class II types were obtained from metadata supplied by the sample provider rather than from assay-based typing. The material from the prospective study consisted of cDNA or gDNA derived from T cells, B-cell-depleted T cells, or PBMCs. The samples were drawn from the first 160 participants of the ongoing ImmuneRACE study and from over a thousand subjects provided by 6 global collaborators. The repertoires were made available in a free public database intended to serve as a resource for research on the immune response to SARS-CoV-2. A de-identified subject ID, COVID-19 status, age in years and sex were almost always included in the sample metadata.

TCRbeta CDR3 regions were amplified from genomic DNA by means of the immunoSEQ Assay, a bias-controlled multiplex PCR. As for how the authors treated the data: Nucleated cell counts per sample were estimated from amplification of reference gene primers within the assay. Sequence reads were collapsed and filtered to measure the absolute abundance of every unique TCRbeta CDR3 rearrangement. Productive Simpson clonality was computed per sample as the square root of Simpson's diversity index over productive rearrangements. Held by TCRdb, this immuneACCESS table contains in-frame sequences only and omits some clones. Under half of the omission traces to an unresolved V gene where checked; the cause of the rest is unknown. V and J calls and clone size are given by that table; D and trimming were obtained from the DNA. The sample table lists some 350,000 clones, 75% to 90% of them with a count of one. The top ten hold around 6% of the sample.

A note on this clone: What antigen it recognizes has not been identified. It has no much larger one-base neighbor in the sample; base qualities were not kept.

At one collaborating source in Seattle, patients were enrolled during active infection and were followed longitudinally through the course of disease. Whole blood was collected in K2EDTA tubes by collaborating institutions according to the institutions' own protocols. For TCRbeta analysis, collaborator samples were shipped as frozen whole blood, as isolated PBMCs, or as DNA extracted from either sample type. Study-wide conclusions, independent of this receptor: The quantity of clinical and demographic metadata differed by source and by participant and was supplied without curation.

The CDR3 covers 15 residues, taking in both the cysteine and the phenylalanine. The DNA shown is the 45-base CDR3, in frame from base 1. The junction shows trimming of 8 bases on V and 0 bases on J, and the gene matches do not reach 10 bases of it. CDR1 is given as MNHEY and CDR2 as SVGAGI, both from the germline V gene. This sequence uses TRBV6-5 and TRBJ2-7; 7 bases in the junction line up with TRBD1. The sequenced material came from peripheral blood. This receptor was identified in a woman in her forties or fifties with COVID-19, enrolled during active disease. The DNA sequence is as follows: TGTGCCAGCTTCCCTCGAGGGGGCCACTCCTACGAGCAGTACTTC. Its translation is CASFPRGGHSYEQYF.